This is a list of T cell receptor beta chains from one sample in a study of blood T cell repertoires in COVID-19. TCRdb keeps only in-frame clones here, not all; method: immunoSEQ multiplex PCR. The table lists approximately 110,000 clones, about 85% of them singletons, with 10% to 15% in the top ten. The sequenced sample was peripheral blood. All receptors derive from a human donor in a cohort sampled during active COVID-19. Both conserved end residues are part of each CDR3. The D gene is left open where the match is weak. The size of a clone is reported for some rows only, either as once, few or many, or as a class for expanded clones.

D: -
V: TRBV3-1/TRBV3-2
J: TRBJ1-4
size: -
DNA: TGTGCCAGCAGCCAAGATTTCGGAGGGAAGAATGAAAAACTGTTTTTT
CDR3: CASSQDFGGKNEKLFF

D: TRBD2
V: TRBV19
J: TRBJ2-3
size: -
DNA: TGTGCCAGTAGTATAGTCCTAGCGGGGGTTGGAACGCAGTATTTT
CDR3: CASSIVLAGVGTQYF

D: -
V: TRBV5-6
J: TRBJ2-3
size: once
DNA: TGTGCCAGCAGCTTAGGAGGGGGCAACACAGATACGCAGTATTTT
CDR3: CASSLGGGNTDTQYF

D: -
V: TRBV28
J: TRBJ1-1
size: -
DNA: TGTGCCAGCAGTTTGGGGCCCCCTATTGAAGCTTTCTTT
CDR3: CASSLGPPIEAFF

D: TRBD1
V: TRBV6-4
J: TRBJ2-7
size: -
DNA: TGTGCCAGCAGTCCGGACAGGGGTGGCGAGCAGTACTTC
CDR3: CASSPDRGGEQYF

D: TRBD1
V: TRBV7-2
J: TRBJ1-2
size: -
DNA: TGTGCCAGCAGCTCCGGGACAGGGGGCGGTGGCTACACCTTC
CDR3: CASSSGTGGGGYTF

D: -
V: TRBV21-1
J: TRBJ2-2
size: -
DNA: TGTGCCAGCAGCGGGACTAGCGGGGCGAACACCGGGGAGCTGTTTTTT
CDR3: CASSGTSGANTGELFF

D: -
V: TRBV19
J: TRBJ1-5
size: few
DNA: TGTGCCAGTAGTGAACAGGGTTTCAATCAGCCCCAGCATTTT
CDR3: CASSEQGFNQPQHF

D: TRBD1
V: TRBV3-1/TRBV3-2
J: TRBJ1-2
size: -
DNA: TGTGCCAGCAGCCGCCCGACAGGGGGAGGCGGCTACACCTTC
CDR3: CASSRPTGGGGYTF

D: -
V: TRBV19
J: TRBJ2-2
size: -
DNA: TGTGCCAGCTCCAGGGTTGTCGGGGAGCTGTTTTTT
CDR3: CASSRVVGELFF

D: TRBD1
V: TRBV4-1
J: TRBJ1-2
size: -
DNA: TGCGCCAGCAGCCAAGAAGGGACAGTCGATGGCTACACCTTC
CDR3: CASSQEGTVDGYTF

D: -
V: TRBV12-5
J: TRBJ2-3
size: -
DNA: TGTGCTAGTGGTTTGGTTCGGGAGACAGCCCGGACCTTCACAGATACGCAGTATTTT
CDR3: CASGLVRETARTFTDTQYF

D: -
V: TRBV14
J: TRBJ1-2
size: -
DNA: TGTGCCAGCAGCCAAGAGGCAGTATATGGCTACACCTTC
CDR3: CASSQEAVYGYTF

D: TRBD1
V: TRBV6-6
J: TRBJ1-6
size: -
DNA: TGTGCCAGCATCAGGGGACAGGATAATTCACCCCTCCACTTT
CDR3: CASIRGQDNSPLHF

D: TRBD1
V: TRBV7-6
J: TRBJ2-1
size: -
DNA: TGTGCCAGCAGCTTAGACCCGGGACAGGGGGTGAATGAGCAGTTCTTC
CDR3: CASSLDPGQGVNEQFF

D: -
V: TRBV6-2/TRBV6-3
J: TRBJ2-7
size: -
DNA: TGTGCCAGCAGTTACCCACAGGGGAGGAACAGCGAGCAGTACTTC
CDR3: CASSYPQGRNSEQYF

D: TRBD1
V: TRBV6-5
J: TRBJ1-5
size: -
DNA: TGTGCCAGCACCCTGGGACAGGGGGCCGATCAGCCCCAGCATTTT
CDR3: CASTLGQGADQPQHF

D: TRBD1
V: TRBV19
J: TRBJ1-1
size: -
DNA: TGTGCCAGTAGCCGTTTTCCACAGGGGGCGGGGGCTGAAGCTTTCTTT
CDR3: CASSRFPQGAGAEAFF

D: -
V: TRBV18
J: TRBJ2-7
size: -
DNA: TGTGCCAGCTCACTGCGGACAGTCGGAACCCTCTACGAGCAGTACTTC
CDR3: CASSLRTVGTLYEQYF

D: -
V: TRBV5-1
J: TRBJ1-1
size: -
DNA: TGCGCCAGCAGCTCGCAGGGCGGCACTGAAGCTTTCTTT
CDR3: CASSSQGGTEAFF

D: TRBD1
V: TRBV24-1
J: TRBJ1-6
size: few
DNA: TGTGCCACCAGTGATTTGGGGGCAGGGGGATACTATAATTCACCCCTCCACTTT
CDR3: CATSDLGAGGYYNSPLHF

D: -
V: TRBV11-2
J: TRBJ2-3
size: -
DNA: TGTGCCAGCAGCTTAGACAGGATTTCAGATACGCAGTATTTT
CDR3: CASSLDRISDTQYF

D: -
V: TRBV3-1/TRBV3-2
J: TRBJ2-3
size: -
DNA: TGTGCCAGCAGCTTTCCGGGACTCGGTCCGCAGTATTTT
CDR3: CASSFPGLGPQYF

D: -
V: TRBV15
J: TRBJ1-3
size: -
DNA: TGTGCCACCAGCGGGGGGGAGAACACCATATATTTT
CDR3: CATSGGENTIYF

D: -
V: TRBV18
J: TRBJ2-1
size: -
DNA: TGTGCCAGCTCACGTCAGGGGAACAATGAGCAGTTCTTC
CDR3: CASSRQGNNEQFF

D: TRBD1
V: TRBV5-6
J: TRBJ2-5
size: once
DNA: TGTGCCAGCAGCTTGGGACAGGGAACCGGTACCCAGTACTTC
CDR3: CASSLGQGTGTQYF

D: -
V: TRBV4-3
J: TRBJ1-5
size: -
DNA: TGCGCCAGCAGCCAAGATCTTGGCAATCAGCCCCAGCATTTT
CDR3: CASSQDLGNQPQHF

D: -
V: TRBV7-9
J: TRBJ2-7
size: -
DNA: TGTGCCAGCAGCCCCTTAGTTTTCTACGAGCAGTACTTC
CDR3: CASSPLVFYEQYF

D: -
V: TRBV9
J: TRBJ1-1
size: -
DNA: TGTGCCAGCAGCCTTAGAGGGCAGGAGGTCACTGAAGCTTTCTTT
CDR3: CASSLRGQEVTEAFF

D: -
V: TRBV6-5
J: TRBJ1-2
size: once
DNA: TGTGCCGGCAGCCCCAGGGAGGGCTCAGATGGCTACACCTTC
CDR3: CAGSPREGSDGYTF

D: TRBD1
V: TRBV6-5
J: TRBJ2-3
size: -
DNA: TGTGCCAGCAGCAGGGACAGGGGGACAGATACGCAGTATTTT
CDR3: CASSRDRGTDTQYF

D: -
V: TRBV5-1
J: TRBJ2-2
size: -
DNA: TGCGCCAGCAGCTTCGACTGGACCGGGGAGCTGTTTTTT
CDR3: CASSFDWTGELFF

D: TRBD1
V: TRBV4-2
J: TRBJ1-2
size: many
DNA: TGTGCCAGCAGCCCCCAGGGGGTAGCTAACTATGGCTACACCTTC
CDR3: CASSPQGVANYGYTF

D: -
V: TRBV5-4
J: TRBJ2-2
size: -
DNA: TGTGCCAGCAGCTTGCCGGGGACGAACACCGGGGAGCTGTTTTTT
CDR3: CASSLPGTNTGELFF

D: -
V: TRBV7-2
J: TRBJ1-4
size: -
DNA: TGTGCCAGCAGCTTAGCCAGGGCAGGGGAAAAACTGTTTTTT
CDR3: CASSLARAGEKLFF

D: -
V: TRBV11-3
J: TRBJ2-5
size: -
DNA: TGTGCCAGCAGCTTAGGAGGGAGAGAGACCCAGTACTTC
CDR3: CASSLGGRETQYF